This TCR beta chain was sequenced for a study of STAT3 mutations in large granular lymphocyte leukemia. Whole-study findings and limits: Every T-cell large granular lymphocyte leukemia patient had at least one immunodominant TCR beta clonotype.

This CDR3 comprises 15 residues. V dropped 2 bases and J dropped 2 bases, with 13 bases sitting between them. Germline lookup yields CDR1 GTSNPN and CDR2 SVGIG (reference sequence). Remarks on this clone: Its cognate antigen is unknown.

Only in-frame clones appear in the TCRdb table, and some are missing; sequencing was by immunoSEQ multiplex PCR. Counted here are about 42,000 clones, 80% to 85% occurring once; the ten biggest clones make up less than 0.55%. The sequencing sample was made of PBMCs. The V gene is TRBV30, the J gene TRBJ1-5, with a weak D call TRBD1 (6 bases). The source is a human donor with T large granular lymphocyte leukemia. Some clones in this sample may be carry-over from other donors' samples. The CDR3 is CAWSYRERGNQPQHF. For the CDR3, the DNA is TGTGCCTGGAGTTACAGGGAGAGGGGCAATCAGCCCCAGCATTTT. Full variable domain (rest looked up from reference TRBV30 and TRBJ1-5): SQTIHQWPATLVQPVGSPLSLECTVEGTSNPNLYWYRQAAGRGLQLLFYSVGIGQISSEVPQNLSASRPQDRQFILSSKKLLLSDSGFYLCAWSYRERGNQPQHFGDGTRLSIL.